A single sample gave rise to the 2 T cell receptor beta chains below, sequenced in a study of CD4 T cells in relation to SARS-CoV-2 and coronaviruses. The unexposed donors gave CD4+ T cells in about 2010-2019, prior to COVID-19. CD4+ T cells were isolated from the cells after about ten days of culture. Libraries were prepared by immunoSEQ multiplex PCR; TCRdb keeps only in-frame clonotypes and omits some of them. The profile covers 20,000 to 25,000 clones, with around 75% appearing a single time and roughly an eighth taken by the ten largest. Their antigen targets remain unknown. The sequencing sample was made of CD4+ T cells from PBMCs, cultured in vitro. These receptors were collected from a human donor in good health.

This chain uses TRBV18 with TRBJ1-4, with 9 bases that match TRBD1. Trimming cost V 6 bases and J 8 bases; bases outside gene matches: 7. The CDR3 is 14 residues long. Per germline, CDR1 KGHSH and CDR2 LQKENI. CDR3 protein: CASSPGTGLEKLFF. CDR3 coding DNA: TGTGCCAGCTCCCCCGGGACAGGGTTGGAAAAACTGTTTTTT.

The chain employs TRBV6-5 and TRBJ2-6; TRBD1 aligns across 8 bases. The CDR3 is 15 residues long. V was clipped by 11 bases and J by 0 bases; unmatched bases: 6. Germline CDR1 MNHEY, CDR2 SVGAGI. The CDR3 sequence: CAGTTGDSGANVLTF. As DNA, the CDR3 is TGTGCCGGTACGACAGGGGACTCTGGGGCCAACGTCCTGACTTTC.